This TCR beta chain was sequenced during a study of cytomegalovirus exposure and HLA in healthy donors. Turning to the study itself: A previous analysis identified fewer than 130 million unique TCR beta sequences derived from some 170 million T cells.

The study's findings and limits: As a later analysis showed, a missense DCLRE1C variant was linked to trimming of TCR beta V- and J-genes. There was a cluster of highly shared sequence variants that was likely a sequencing artifact. Later examination showed HLA-associated TCR beta chains had greater clonal expansion than equally common others.

PCR primers comprised 60 Vbeta and 13 Jbeta primers. Sequencing used immunoSEQ multiplex PCR; TCRdb keeps in-frame clones, though not all of them. The repertoire has around 110,000 clones, under 90% of them found once; the top ten carry 3.9%. Points on this clone: Its specificity is not known.

J lost 6 bases, V lost 1 base, and 16 bases had no gene match. From germline, CDR1 is GTSNPN and CDR2 SVGIG (reference sequence). This CDR3 has 18 amino acids. The V call is TRBV30, the J call TRBJ1-1; TRBD1 aligns across 11 bases. The sequence came from a woman aged 25 to 39 in good health and CMV-seronegative. What was sequenced was PBMCs. CDR3: CAWSEPLWTGGEGAEAFF. The CDR3 DNA is TGTGCCTGGAGTGAGCCCCTTTGGACAGGGGGCGAAGGAGCTGAAGCTTTCTTT.